The next 28 T cell receptor beta chains were all read from a single sample in a study of shared clonotypes between healthy human individuals (dated by TCRdb to the early 2020s). The method was the immunoSEQ multiplex PCR assay. Entries here come from immuneACCESS through TCRdb and include only in-frame sequences with V and J called. Some clones fail to appear in such tables; in the studies checked, an unresolved V gene covers under half of the shortfall, and the cause of the remainder is unknown. The sample data list about 980,000 clones, and 60% to 85% of these were observed just once. The leading ten clones occupy approximately 1.5% of the sample. Sequencing input: memory CD4+ T cells sorted from blood. Sample cell subset or site, as interpreted from the label and publication: CD45RA-negative fraction. The receptors originated from a young man in good health.

The chain uses TRBV7-2 and TRBJ2-4, with 10 bases aligning to TRBD1. The V gene's germline CDR1 is SGHTA and CDR2 FQGNSA. The CDR3 consists of 13 residues. J gave up 12 bases and V 4 bases, and 6 bases lay outside the gene matches. The CDR3 DNA reads as TGTGCCAGCAGCTCCTGGGACAGGGGTTCTCAGTACTTC. As protein: CASSSWDRGSQYF.

This clone was seen a few times. Since a much larger clone is just one base distant, this may be a read error. The J gene is TRBJ1-1, the V gene TRBV7-3; D is unresolved. The CDR3 is 13 residues long. The germline V and J ends were trimmed by 5 bases and 0 bases, with 7 bases remaining between them. Germline assignment: CDR1 SGHTA and CDR2 FQGTGA. For the CDR3, the DNA is TGTGCCAGCAGCCTAGACATGAACACTGAAGCTTTCTTT. Amino acids: CASSLDMNTEAFF.

The chain has TRBV19 and TRBJ1-5; D is perhaps TRBD1 (5 bases). The CDR3 loop spans 12 amino acids. The V end was cut by 8 bases, the J end by 10 bases, with 15 bases between. CDR1 LNHDA and CDR2 SQIVND come from the germline V gene (reference sequence). The CDR3 sequence: CASVGGLKPQHF. The CDR3 DNA sequence: TGTGCCAGTGTCGGGGGACTCAAACCCCAGCATTTT.

This chain uses TRBV18 with TRBJ2-1, with TRBD2 identical over 8 bases. From germline, CDR1 is KGHSH and CDR2 LQKENI. The CDR3 is made up of 15 amino acids. Trimming at V came to 3 bases and at J to 7 bases, leaving 8 bases not matched to a gene. The CDR3 DNA is TGTGCCAGCTCACCTGAGAGCGGGAGTATAAATGAGCAGTTCTTC. Residues: CASSPESGSINEQFF.

A note on this clone: At the DNA level, this CDR3 is encoded by other sequences in the same sample as well. The V gene is TRBV6-5, the J gene TRBJ1-1, with TRBD1 as a possible D gene (5 bases). The length of the CDR3 is 13 residues. The V and J ends lost 5 bases and 4 bases respectively, with 11 bases between them. Germline CDR1 is MNHEY and CDR2 is SVGAGI. The CDR3 sequence: CASSAGGGTEAFF. The CDR3 DNA is TGTGCCAGCAGTGCGGGGGGAGGCACTGAAGCTTTCTTT.

The CDR3 bases are TGCGCCAGCAGCTTGAACCCTGGGACAGGGGGTGACGAGCAGTACTTC. Amino acids: CASSLNPGTGGDEQYF. The chain is built from TRBV5-1 and TRBJ2-7; 11 bases are shared with TRBD1. Germline CDR1 and CDR2: SGHRS and YFSETQ. The CDR3 sequence is 16 residues long. V lost 1 base and J lost 5; bases outside the gene matches: 8.

This sequence joins TRBV5-1 and TRBJ1-2, with a weak D call TRBD1 (5 bases). Deletions cut 5 bases from V and 0 bases from J, with 14 bases between. The CDR3 length is 15 residues. Germline V gene data show CDR1 as SGHRS and CDR2 as YFSETQ. The CDR3 loop is CASSPRGVANYGYTF. The CDR3, as DNA: TGCGCCAGCAGTCCCCGGGGCGTCGCTAACTATGGCTACACCTTC.

This clone was recorded only once. The chain uses TRBV12-5 and TRBJ2-7; D gene ambiguous. CDR1 and CDR2 from the germline V gene are LGHNT and FRNRAP. V lost 0 bases to trimming and J lost 2 bases, with 11 bases between them. The CDR3 is made up of 15 amino acids. The CDR3 reads CASGLVLASAYEQYF. CDR3 bases: TGTGCTAGTGGTTTGGTACTCGCATCAGCCTACGAGCAGTACTTC.

This chain connects TRBV6-1 to TRBJ2-2, with D hard to call. CDR1 is MNHNS, CDR2 SASEGT, per germline. This CDR3 contains 17 residues. Trimming pared 3 bases from V and 2 bases from J, leaving 16 bases between. The CDR3 spells CASSEVWVTKNTGELFF. Here the CDR3 DNA reads TGTGCCAGCAGTGAGGTTTGGGTTACGAAAAACACCGGGGAGCTGTTTTTT.

The V call is TRBV19, the J call TRBJ1-5; possible D gene TRBD1, 5 bases. The CDR3 totals 15 residues. From germline, CDR1 is LNHDA and CDR2 SQIVND (reference sequence). The V gene lost 7 bases and the J gene lost 0 bases, with 13 bases spanning the gap. The CDR3 sequence: CASTMGGGSNQPQHF. CDR3 coding DNA: TGTGCCAGTACTATGGGGGGGGGTAGCAATCAGCCCCAGCATTTT. The entire variable domain, with the rest obtained from reference TRBV19 and TRBJ1-5, is as follows: DGGITQSPKYLFRKEGQNVTLSCEQNLNHDAMYWYRQDPGQGLRLIYYSQIVNDFQKGDIAEGYSVSREKKESFPLTVTSAQKNPTAFYLCASTMGGGSNQPQHFGDGTRLSIL.

The V gene is TRBV30, the J gene TRBJ2-7; D remains ambiguous. Germline CDR1 and CDR2: GTSNPN and SVGIG (reference sequence). The V gene lost 0 bases and the J gene lost 7 bases, with 13 bases spanning the gap. The CDR3 sequence is 13 residues long. CDR3 sequence reads: CAWSVGVRVEQYF. CDR3 in DNA: TGTGCCTGGAGTGTAGGAGTCCGCGTAGAGCAGTACTTC. The full variable domain, its missing parts supplied by reference TRBV30 and TRBJ2-7, is SQTIHQWPATLVQPVGSPLSLECTVEGTSNPNLYWYRQAAGRGLQLLFYSVGIGQISSEVPQNLSASRPQDRQFILSSKKLLLSDSGFYLCAWSVGVRVEQYFGPGTRLTVT.

This clone was counted only a few times. The chain carries TRBV5-1 and TRBJ2-6; no firm D call. The germline V gene encodes CDR1 SGHRS and CDR2 YFSETQ. The CDR3 is made up of 13 amino acids. The ends were cut back, 4 bases at V and 7 bases at J, with 9 bases in the middle. The CDR3 reads CASSEVGANVLTF. CDR3 sequence (DNA): TGCGCCAGCAGCGAGGTCGGAGCCAACGTCCTGACTTTC.

The chain has TRBV28 and TRBJ2-6, with 8 bases lining up with TRBD1. The CDR3 has 18 residues. The junction had 12 bases not matched to a gene; V was cut back by 5 bases and J by 3 bases. CDR1 is MDHEN and CDR2 is SYDVKM in the germline V gene. The CDR3 reads CASSPMGQGARGANVLTF. As DNA, the CDR3 is TGTGCCAGCAGTCCCATGGGCCAGGGGGCGCGTGGGGCCAACGTCCTGACTTTC.

With respect to this clone: Other DNA sequences in this specimen translate into the identical CDR3. The chain is built from TRBV6-1 and TRBJ1-2; D is perhaps TRBD1 (5 bases). The V end lost 0 bases, the J end lost 5 bases, and 7 bases lay between the germline ends. CDR3 size: 13 residues. Germline V gene data show CDR1 as MNHNS and CDR2 as SASEGT. DNA of the CDR3: TGTGCCAGCAGTGAAGCGCGGGGGTATGGCTACACCTTC. Its translation: CASSEARGYGYTF.

The rearrangement links TRBV5-1 to TRBJ2-2; D is possibly TRBD1 or TRBD2 (5 bases each). V was cut by 2 bases and J by 2 bases, with 16 bases left in between. This CDR3 has 17 residues. CDR1 SGHRS and CDR2 YFSETQ come from the germline V gene. The CDR3 loop reads CASSLRGVDYNTGELFF. CDR3 nucleotides: TGCGCCAGCAGCTTAAGGGGTGTTGACTACAACACCGGGGAGCTGTTTTTT.

The chain employs TRBV30 and TRBJ2-2, with D possibly being TRBD2 (6 bases). The germline V gene encodes CDR1 GTSNPN and CDR2 SVGIG (reference sequence). V lost 3 bases and J lost 2, with 10 bases in between. The CDR3 contains 14 residues. As DNA, the CDR3 is TGTGCCTGGAGGCCGGGACTTAACACCGGGGAGCTGTTTTTT. It codes for CAWRPGLNTGELFF.

The chain combines TRBV11-2 with TRBJ1-2, with D uncertain. V lost 5 bases and J 8 bases, leaving 12 bases between the germline ends. Looked up from germline, CDR1 is SGHAT and CDR2 is FQNNGV. The CDR3 consists of 12 residues. This chain's CDR3 is CASSHYKEGYTF. Written as DNA, the CDR3 is TGTGCCAGCAGCCACTACAAAGAAGGCTACACCTTC.

This clone showed up just a few times. V gene TRBV5-5 combines with J gene TRBJ2-1; weak D call: TRBD1 (5 bases). Trimming stripped 4 bases from V and 12 bases from J, with 17 bases between. Per germline, CDR1 SGHKS and CDR2 YYEKEE (reference sequence). The CDR3 spans 13 residues. CDR3 DNA: TGTGCCAGCAGCCCGCACACGGACACCTCGCAGTTCTTC. Amino acids: CASSPHTDTSQFF. Full variable domain (rest looked up from reference TRBV5-5 and TRBJ2-1): DAGVTQSPTHLIKTRGQQVTLRCSPISGHKSVSWYQQVLGQGPQFIFQYYEKEERGRGNFPDRFSARQFPNYSSELNVNALLLGDSALYLCASSPHTDTSQFFGPGTRLTVL.

V and J are TRBV5-5 and TRBJ1-1; TRBD1 might be the D (5 bases). CDR3 length: 15 residues. The V end lost 4 bases, the J end lost 3 bases, and 16 bases lay between the germline ends. CDR1 is SGHKS, CDR2 YYEKEE, per germline (reference sequence). Here the CDR3 DNA reads TGTGCCAGCAGCGCCGGACACTCGGGGCACACTGAAGCTTTCTTT. Its translation is CASSAGHSGHTEAFF.

The chain joins TRBV27 to TRBJ2-7, with no clear D. V was pared by 6 bases and J by 5 bases, with 14 bases between. Germline lookup yields CDR1 MNHEY and CDR2 SMNVEV (reference sequence). The CDR3 loop spans 13 amino acids. CDR3 DNA: TGTGCCAGCAGGGCCCGATCTAGGGACGAGCAGTACTTC. Its translation is CASRARSRDEQYF.

This clone was detected ten times or more. The chain joins TRBV5-1 to TRBJ2-7; TRBD1 aligns across 10 bases. This CDR3 is built from 16 residues. With V trimmed by 4 bases and J by 1 base, 8 bases remained unmatched. CDR1 and CDR2 (germline): SGHRS, YFSETQ. The CDR3 DNA reads as TGCGCCAGCAGCCCAGAACCGGGACAGGGGTCCTACGAGCAGTACTTC. It translates to CASSPEPGQGSYEQYF.

The chain joins TRBV7-2 to TRBJ1-1; D gene unclear. V lost 2 bases to trimming and J lost 11 bases, with 18 bases between them. This CDR3 is built from 14 residues. Per germline, CDR1 SGHTA and CDR2 FQGNSA. Here the CDR3 DNA reads TGTGCCAGCAGCTTAAGGGTGACCAGCCCGGTCGCTTTCTTT. It codes for CASSLRVTSPVAFF.

This clone appeared a single time. A far larger clone differs by one base, so this is likely a read error. In the same sample, other DNA sequences code for this CDR3. The rearrangement links TRBV5-1 to TRBJ1-5; D is undetermined. The CDR3 loop spans 13 amino acids. Germline V CDR1 and CDR2: SGHRS, YFSETQ. Trimming left V 2 bases short and J 1 base short, with 4 bases between. CDR3 in DNA: TGCGCCAGCAGCTTCGACAGCAATCAGCCCCAGCATTTT. This translates into CASSFDSNQPQHF.

The rearrangement joins TRBV30 to TRBJ2-7; the D is unclear. Germline V gene data show CDR1 as GTSNPN and CDR2 as SVGIG (reference sequence). The CDR3 is 12 amino acids. V lost 5 bases and J lost 2, with 10 bases in between. CDR3: CAWGSRAYEQYF. The CDR3, as DNA: TGTGCCTGGGGCTCAAGGGCCTACGAGCAGTACTTC.

The chain links TRBV30 to TRBJ1-4; maybe TRBD1 (5 bases). The V end lost 0 bases, the J end lost 7 bases, and 12 bases lay between the germline ends. This CDR3 has 14 residues. Germline V gene sequence: CDR1 GTSNPN, CDR2 SVGIG (reference sequence). CDR3 sequence reads: CAWSVEQGGEKLFF. The CDR3, as DNA: TGTGCCTGGAGTGTAGAGCAGGGCGGTGAAAAACTGTTTTTT.

This chain connects TRBV7-2 to TRBJ2-1; the match to TRBD2 covers 13 bases. J lost 7 bases, V lost 5 bases, and 14 bases had no gene match. The CDR3 consists of 18 residues. Germline values: CDR1 SGHTA, CDR2 FQGNSA. DNA for the CDR3: TGTGCCAGCAGCCGTATACACAGGACTAGCGGGAGAGAGAATGAGCAGTTCTTC. Protein: CASSRIHRTSGRENEQFF.

This clone was counted once. V and J are TRBV18 and TRBJ2-1, with TRBD2 matching over 8 bases. This CDR3 has 16 amino acids. With V trimmed by 6 bases and J by 4 bases, 11 bases remained unmatched. Germline values: CDR1 KGHSH, CDR2 LQKENI. For the CDR3, the DNA is TGTGCCAGCTCCCCAAGTAACCAGCGGGGGTACAATGAGCAGTTCTTC. Residues: CASSPSNQRGYNEQFF.

The chain combines TRBV9 with TRBJ2-1; weak D call: TRBD1 (5 bases). V was cut by 0 bases and J by 5 bases, with 12 bases left in between. This CDR3 has 15 amino acids. Germline CDR1 and CDR2: SGDLS and YYNGEE. As DNA, the CDR3 is TGTGCCAGCAGCGTAGCAGGGCGGTTTAACAATGAGCAGTTCTTC. Translated, it gives CASSVAGRFNNEQFF.